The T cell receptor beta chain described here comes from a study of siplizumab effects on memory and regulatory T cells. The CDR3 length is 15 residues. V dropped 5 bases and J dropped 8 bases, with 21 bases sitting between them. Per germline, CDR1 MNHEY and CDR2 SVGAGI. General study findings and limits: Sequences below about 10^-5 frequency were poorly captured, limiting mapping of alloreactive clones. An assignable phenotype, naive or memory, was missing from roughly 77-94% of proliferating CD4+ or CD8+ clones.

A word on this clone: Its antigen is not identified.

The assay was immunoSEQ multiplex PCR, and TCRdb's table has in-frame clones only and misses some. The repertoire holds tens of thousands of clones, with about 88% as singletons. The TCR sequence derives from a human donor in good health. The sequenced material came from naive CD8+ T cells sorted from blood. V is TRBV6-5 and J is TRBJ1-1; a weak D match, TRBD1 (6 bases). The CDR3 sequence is CASSSEGVVSGEAFF. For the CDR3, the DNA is TGTGCCAGCAGTAGTGAGGGGGTGGTTTCTGGCGAAGCTTTCTTT.